The 17 T cell receptor beta chains listed next were all sequenced from one sample in a study of ipilimumab plus nivolumab after autologous stem cell transplantation. Libraries were prepared by immunoSEQ multiplex PCR; TCRdb keeps only in-frame clonotypes and omits some of them. In the table there are fewer than 85,000 clones, 83% of which are singletons. The sample consisted of PBMCs, taken in a trial of ipilimumab plus nivolumab as post-transplant consolidation. These receptors were obtained from a male donor with diffuse large B-cell lymphoma.

This chain connects TRBV9 to TRBJ1-4, with D maybe TRBD1 (6 bases). Per the germline V gene, CDR1 is SGDLS and CDR2 is YYNGEE. V lost 5 bases to trimming and J lost 3 bases, with 17 bases between them. CDR3 length: 16 amino acids. CDR3 loop: CASSPAGGRSNEKLFF. CDR3 nucleotides: TGTGCCAGCAGTCCCGCCGGGGGCAGGTCTAATGAAAAACTGTTTTTT.

V gene TRBV5-1 combines with J gene TRBJ2-7; D is ambiguous. CDR1 SGHRS and CDR2 YFSETQ come from the germline V gene. The CDR3 sequence is 14 residues long. Deletions cut 1 base from V and 5 bases from J, with 13 bases between. This chain's CDR3 is CASSLQPDGDEQYF. In DNA, the CDR3 is TGCGCCAGCAGCTTGCAACCCGACGGCGACGAGCAGTACTTC. Supplemented by reference TRBV5-1 and TRBJ2-7, the full variable domain reads KAGVTQTPRYLIKTRGQQVTLSCSPISGHRSVSWYQQTPGQGLQFLFEYFSETQRNKGNFPGRFSGRQFSNSRSEMNVSTLELGDSALYLCASSLQPDGDEQYFGPGTRLTVT.

The V and J genes are TRBV6-5 and TRBJ1-6; the D is unclear. From germline, CDR1 is MNHEY and CDR2 SVGAGI. V was trimmed by 6 bases and J by 7 bases, leaving 13 bases between them. The CDR3 consists of 14 residues. As DNA, the CDR3 is TGTGCCAGCAGCTCGGGTCCCAGAAATTCACCCCTCCACTTT. It yields the protein CASSSGPRNSPLHF.

This clone was counted a few times. This chain connects TRBV18 to TRBJ1-4; D not certain. Germline loops: CDR1 KGHSH, CDR2 LQKENI. The CDR3 has 12 amino acids. V was trimmed by 4 bases and J by 12 bases, leaving 12 bases between them. The CDR3 loop reads CASSQASIELFF. The CDR3 DNA sequence: TGTGCCAGCTCACAGGCCTCGATAGAACTGTTTTTT.

The chain carries TRBV18 and TRBJ1-1; D unresolved. The CDR3 is made up of 14 amino acids. Germline V CDR1 and CDR2: KGHSH, LQKENI. Trimming removed 3 bases at V and 0 bases at J, with 8 bases between. The CDR3 here is CASSPGSMNTEAFF. CDR3 nucleotides: TGTGCCAGCTCACCGGGCAGTATGAACACTGAAGCTTTCTTT.

The chain couples TRBV25-1 to TRBJ1-2; TRBD1 aligns across 10 bases. The CDR3 is 17 residues long. CDR1 is MGHDK, CDR2 SYGVNS, per germline. The V segment lost 3 bases and the J segment 1 base; nucleotides outside the gene matches: 8. The CDR3 region has the DNA TGTGCCAGCAGTGACATGCCCGGGACAGGGGTTAACTATGGCTACACCTTC. Amino acids: CASSDMPGTGVNYGYTF.

This rearrangement joins TRBV5-1 to TRBJ1-4; TRBD1 matches 8 bases. CDR1 is SGHRS and CDR2 is YFSETQ in the germline V gene. CDR3 size: 14 residues. V lost 0 bases to trimming and J lost 8 bases; unmatched junction nucleotides: 3. In nucleotides, the CDR3 is TGCGCCAGCAGCTTGGGGACAGGGAGGGAAAAACTGTTTTTT. Protein product: CASSLGTGREKLFF. Full variable domain (missing parts from reference TRBV5-1 and TRBJ1-4): KAGVTQTPRYLIKTRGQQVTLSCSPISGHRSVSWYQQTPGQGLQFLFEYFSETQRNKGNFPGRFSGRQFSNSRSEMNVSTLELGDSALYLCASSLGTGREKLFFGSGTQLSVL.

This clone is medium-sized (0.01 to 0.1%) by share. The rearrangement links TRBV19 to TRBJ1-5, with D perhaps TRBD1 (5 bases). The ends were cut back, 4 bases at V and 2 bases at J, with 12 bases in the middle. Germline V gene data show CDR1 as LNHDA and CDR2 as SQIVND (reference sequence). This CDR3 has 15 amino acids. The CDR3 protein is CASSTGLRGNQPQHF. Here the CDR3 DNA reads TGTGCCAGTAGTACAGGGCTCAGGGGCAATCAGCCCCAGCATTTT.

The chain uses TRBV6-1 and TRBJ2-1; TRBD1 agrees at 9 bases. Germline CDR1 and CDR2: MNHNS and SASEGT. CDR3 size: 15 residues. V was clipped by 4 bases and J by 5 bases; unmatched bases: 6. The CDR3 DNA sequence: TGTGCCAGCAGTGCACAGGGGGCAGGGGACAATGAGCAGTTCTTC. Its protein is CASSAQGAGDNEQFF.

The chain employs TRBV27 and TRBJ1-5, with 8 bases lining up with TRBD1. V was pared by 3 bases and J by 0 bases, with 1 base of the junction left unmatched. Germline CDR1 reads MNHEY; CDR2 reads SMNVEV (reference sequence). The CDR3 is 15 residues long. The CDR3 here is CASSFRGLSNQPQHF. The CDR3 DNA is TGTGCCAGCAGTTTCAGGGGGCTTAGCAATCAGCCCCAGCATTTT.

The CDR3 protein is CASSDRWGHEQYF. The CDR3 DNA reads as TGTGCCAGCAGTGATAGGTGGGGCCACGAGCAGTACTTC. The gene calls are TRBV6-1 and TRBJ2-7; maybe TRBD1 (5 bases). CDR1 and CDR2 (germline): MNHNS, SASEGT. V was shortened by 3 bases and J by 5 bases, with 11 bases between the two germline ends. The CDR3 has 13 residues.

The J gene is TRBJ2-5, the V gene TRBV6-5; possibly TRBD1 or TRBD2 for D (5 bases each). The CDR3 extends over 12 amino acids. CDR1 is MNHEY, CDR2 SVGAGI, per germline. With 5 bases removed from V and 4 bases from J, the gap between germline ends came to 8 bases. CDR3 amino acids: CASSVGGETQYF. The CDR3 coding sequence is TGTGCCAGCAGTGTTGGGGGAGAGACCCAGTACTTC.

The gene calls are TRBV27 and TRBJ1-2, with 8 bases identical to TRBD1. The CDR3 length is 18 residues. Germline values: CDR1 MNHEY, CDR2 SMNVEV (reference sequence). V dropped 5 bases and J dropped 0; count of bases not matched to a gene: 14. CDR3 amino acids: CASSGGAGGFSANYGYTF. CDR3 sequence (DNA): TGTGCCAGCAGTGGAGGGGCAGGGGGCTTTTCAGCTAACTATGGCTACACCTTC.

The chain is built from TRBV6-5 and TRBJ1-1; D unresolved. There are 14 residues in the CDR3. V lost 6 bases and J 5 bases, leaving 16 bases between the germline ends. CDR1 and CDR2 (germline): MNHEY, SVGAGI. CDR3 sequence: CASSSYPERTEAFF. The CDR3 DNA sequence: TGTGCCAGCAGCTCCTACCCCGAGAGGACTGAAGCTTTCTTT.

The chain combines TRBV4-2 with TRBJ2-3; no clear D. CDR3 length equals 15 residues. Germline CDR1 reads LGHNA; CDR2 reads YNFKEQ. V lost 4 bases and J lost 2, with 13 bases in between. In nucleotides, the CDR3 is TGTGCCAGCAGCCGTTCCATGGATCTCACAGATACGCAGTATTTT. It codes for CASSRSMDLTDTQYF.

V gene TRBV11-2 combines with J gene TRBJ2-1, with 9 bases that match TRBD1. This CDR3 comprises 15 residues. CDR1 and CDR2 (germline): SGHAT, FQNNGV. The ends lost 3 bases at V and 8 bases at J; junction bases unmatched: 8. The CDR3 DNA reads as TGTGCCAGCAGCTTCCGGGACAGGGCCGATCATGAGCAGTTCTTC. This translates into CASSFRDRADHEQFF.

CDR3 sequence (DNA): TGTGCCAGCAAAATCTTACGAGGGCAAGGCTACACCTTC. Protein sequence: CASKILRGQGYTF. The J gene is TRBJ1-2, the V gene TRBV6-5, with unresolved D. CDR3 length: 13 amino acids. Trimming shortened V by 7 bases and J by 8 bases, and 17 bases separated the two germline ends. Germline assignment: CDR1 MNHEY and CDR2 SVGAGI.